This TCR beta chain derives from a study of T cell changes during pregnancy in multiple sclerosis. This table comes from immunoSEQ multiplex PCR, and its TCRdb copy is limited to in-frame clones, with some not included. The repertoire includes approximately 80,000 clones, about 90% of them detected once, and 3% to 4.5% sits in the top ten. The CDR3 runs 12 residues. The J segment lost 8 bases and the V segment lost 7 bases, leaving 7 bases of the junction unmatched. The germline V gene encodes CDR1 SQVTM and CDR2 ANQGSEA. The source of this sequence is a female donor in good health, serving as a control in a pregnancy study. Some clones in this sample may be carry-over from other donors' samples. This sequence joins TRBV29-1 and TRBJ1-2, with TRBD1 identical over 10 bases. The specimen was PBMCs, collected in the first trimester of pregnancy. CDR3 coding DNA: TGCAGCGGGGAGACAGGGGGCGACGGCTACACCTTC. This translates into CSGETGGDGYTF. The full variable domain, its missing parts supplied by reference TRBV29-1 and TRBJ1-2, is SAVISQKPSRDICQRGTSLTIQCQVDSQVTMMFWYRQQPGQSLTLIATANQGSEATYESGFVIDKFPISRPNLTFSTLTVSNMSPEDSSIYLCSGETGGDGYTFGSGTRLTVV.